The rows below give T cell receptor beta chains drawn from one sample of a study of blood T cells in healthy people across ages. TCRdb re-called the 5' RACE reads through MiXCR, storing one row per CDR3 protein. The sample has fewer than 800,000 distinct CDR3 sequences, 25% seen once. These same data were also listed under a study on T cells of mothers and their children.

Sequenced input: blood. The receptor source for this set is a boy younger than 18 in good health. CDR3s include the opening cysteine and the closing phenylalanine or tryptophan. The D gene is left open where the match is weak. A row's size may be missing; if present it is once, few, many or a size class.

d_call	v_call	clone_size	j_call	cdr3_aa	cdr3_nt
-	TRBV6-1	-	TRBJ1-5	CASTWGQANQPQHF	TGTGCCAGCACCTGGGGGCAGGCCAATCAGCCCCAGCATTTT
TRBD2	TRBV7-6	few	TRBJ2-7	CASRITSGVRICEQYF	TGTGCCAGCAGGATCACTAGCGGAGTGAGAATTTGCGAGCAGTACTTC
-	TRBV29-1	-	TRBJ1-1	CSVESGGTEAFF	TGCAGCGTTGAGTCTGGAGGCACTGAAGCTTTCTTT
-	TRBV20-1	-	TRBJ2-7	CSARTGTGWYEQYF	TGCAGTGCTAGAACTGGTACTGGGTGGTACGAGCAGTACTTC
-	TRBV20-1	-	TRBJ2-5	CSAAQAPIETQYF	TGCAGTGCCGCCCAGGCACCGATAGAGACCCAGTACTTC
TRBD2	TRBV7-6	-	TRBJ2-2	CASRAGGFGTGELFF	TGTGCCAGCCGAGCGGGAGGTTTTGGCACCGGGGAGCTGTTTTTT
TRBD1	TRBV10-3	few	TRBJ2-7	CAITGDRERDEQYF	TGTGCCATCACGGGGGACAGGGAACGAGACGAGCAGTACTTC
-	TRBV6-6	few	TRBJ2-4	CASSYSLAKNIQYF	TGTGCCAGCAGTTACTCGCTAGCCAAAAACATTCAGTACTTC
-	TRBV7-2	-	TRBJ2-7	CASSKVPYEQYF	TGTGCCAGCAGCAAGGTCCCCTACGAGCAGTACTTC
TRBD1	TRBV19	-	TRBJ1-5	CASSGTGDNQPQHF	TGTGCCAGTAGCGGGACAGGGGACAATCAGCCCCAGCATTTT
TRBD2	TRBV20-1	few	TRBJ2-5	CSAKKDMAGGETQYF	TGCAGTGCCAAAAAGGACATGGCGGGGGGCGAGACCCAGTACTTC
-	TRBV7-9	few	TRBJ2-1	CASSLVGGVNEQFF	TGTGCCAGCAGCTTAGTTGGAGGGGTCAATGAGCAGTTCTTC
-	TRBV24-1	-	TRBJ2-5	CATSDPRDLGETQYF	TGTGCCACCAGTGACCCTAGGGACCTCGGAGAGACCCAGTACTTC
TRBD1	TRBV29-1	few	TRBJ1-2	CSVGDRDSYGYTF	TGCAGCGTTGGGGACAGGGATTCCTATGGCTACACCTTC
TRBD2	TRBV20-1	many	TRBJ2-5	CSARALQPSSSGRAPETQYF	TGCAGTGCTAGAGCCCTACAACCGTCCTCTAGCGGGAGGGCCCCCGAGACCCAGTACTTC
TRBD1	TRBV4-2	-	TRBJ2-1	CASSPRPGTDYNEQFF	TGTGCCAGCAGCCCTCGGCCCGGGACAGACTACAATGAGCAGTTCTTC
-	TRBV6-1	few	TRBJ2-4	CVSSETDRNIQYF	TGTGTCAGCAGTGAGACGGACAGAAACATTCAGTACTTC
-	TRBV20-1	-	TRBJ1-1	CSASRGGTEAFF	TGCAGTGCTAGTAGGGGGGGCACTGAAGCTTTCTTT
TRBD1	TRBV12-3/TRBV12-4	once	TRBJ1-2	CASSPDRVGGYTF	TGTGCCAGCAGCCCCGACAGGGTTGGTGGCTACACCTTC
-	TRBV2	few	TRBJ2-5	CASSELGWQETQYF	TGTGCCAGCAGTGAACTGGGGTGGCAAGAGACCCAGTACTTC
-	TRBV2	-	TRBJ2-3	CASTKGGVRTDTQYF	TGTGCCAGCACTAAGGGGGGAGTTCGCACAGATACGCAGTATTTT
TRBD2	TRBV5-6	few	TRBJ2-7	CASSLFGVAGRGEQYF	TGTGCCAGCAGCTTGTTTGGCGTAGCGGGACGAGGCGAGCAGTACTTC
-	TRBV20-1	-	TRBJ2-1	CSARDRDTWRGEQFF	TGCAGTGCTAGAGATAGGGACACCTGGAGGGGGGAGCAGTTCTTC
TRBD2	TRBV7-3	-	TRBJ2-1	CASSLLPQAGDEQFF	TGTGCCAGCAGCTTACTCCCTCAGGCGGGGGATGAGCAGTTCTTC
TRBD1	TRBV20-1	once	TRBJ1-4	CSARGSFQGAVEKLFF	TGCAGTGCTAGAGGATCTTTTCAGGGGGCCGTTGAAAAACTGTTTTTT
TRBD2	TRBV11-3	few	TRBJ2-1	CASSPFSLAGSNEQFF	TGTGCCAGCAGCCCTTTTTCACTAGCGGGGTCGAATGAGCAGTTCTTC
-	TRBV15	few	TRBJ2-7	CATSASGPSVEQYF	TGTGCCACCAGCGCCAGCGGGCCCTCGGTCGAGCAGTACTTC
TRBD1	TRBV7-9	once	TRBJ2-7	CARSLKGTGYYEQYF	TGTGCCAGGAGCCTAAAGGGGACAGGGTACTACGAGCAGTACTTC
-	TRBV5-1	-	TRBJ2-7	CASSLGIFGYEQYF	TGCGCCAGCAGCTTGGGCATCTTCGGGTACGAGCAGTACTTC
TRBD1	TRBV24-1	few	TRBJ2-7	CATSGPGQGSYEQYF	TGTGCCACCAGTGGGCCGGGACAGGGATCCTACGAGCAGTACTTC
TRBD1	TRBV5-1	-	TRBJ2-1	CASAGTGAYNEQFF	TGCGCCAGCGCCGGGACAGGGGCCTACAATGAGCAGTTCTTC
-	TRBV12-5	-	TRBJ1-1	CASGFPRPSRETEAFF	TGTGCTAGTGGTTTCCCCCGGCCGTCCCGGGAGACTGAAGCTTTCTTT
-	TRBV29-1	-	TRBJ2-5	CSVVRWISQETQYF	TGCAGCGTTGTACGGTGGATCTCCCAAGAGACCCAGTACTTC
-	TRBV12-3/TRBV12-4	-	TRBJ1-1	CASSPSGTLVEAFF	TGTGCCAGCAGTCCCAGCGGGACACTCGTGGAAGCTTTCTTT
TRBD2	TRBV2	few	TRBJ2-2	CASSLLAAWGTGELFF	TGTGCCAGCAGTCTACTAGCGGCATGGGGAACCGGGGAGCTGTTTTTT
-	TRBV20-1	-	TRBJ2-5	CSARALSQETQYF	TGCAGTGCTAGAGCCCTGAGCCAAGAGACCCAGTACTTC
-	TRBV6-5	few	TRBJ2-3	CASSYQDRSTDTQYF	TGTGCCAGCAGTTACCAGGATCGTAGCACAGATACGCAGTATTTT
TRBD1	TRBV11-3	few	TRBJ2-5	CASSPLVEGADQETQYF	TGTGCCAGCAGCCCGCTCGTCGAGGGGGCGGACCAAGAGACCCAGTACTTC
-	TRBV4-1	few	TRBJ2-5	CASSQVAAVGETQYF	TGCGCCAGCAGCCAAGTCGCAGCGGTTGGTGAGACCCAGTACTTC
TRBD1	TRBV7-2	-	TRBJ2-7	CASSLVATGATYEQYF	TGTGCCAGCAGCTTAGTCGCGACAGGGGCTACCTACGAGCAGTACTTC
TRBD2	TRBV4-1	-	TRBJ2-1	CASSQDGLAGGSSYNEQFF	TGCGCCAGCAGCCAAGATGGACTAGCGGGAGGGAGCTCCTACAATGAGCAGTTCTTC
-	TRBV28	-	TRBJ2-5	CTSSFIRQGGQETQYF	TGTACCAGCAGTTTTATTCGGCAGGGGGGCCAAGAGACCCAGTACTTC
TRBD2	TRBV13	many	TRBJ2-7	CASSLGRGNSYEQYF	TGTGCCAGCAGCTTAGGGCGGGGGAACTCCTACGAGCAGTACTTC
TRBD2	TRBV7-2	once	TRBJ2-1	CASSVTSGTPAYNEQFF	TGTGCCAGCAGCGTTACTAGCGGGACTCCCGCCTACAATGAGCAGTTCTTC
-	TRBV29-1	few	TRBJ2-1	CSVVSKSVSYNEQFF	TGCAGCGTTGTCAGTAAGTCTGTCTCCTACAATGAGCAGTTCTTC
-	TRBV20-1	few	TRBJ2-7	CSASVPGRTYEQYF	TGCAGTGCTAGTGTTCCAGGGAGGACCTACGAGCAGTACTTC
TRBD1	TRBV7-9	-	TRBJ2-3	CASSQLKGASNTQYF	TGTGCCAGCAGCCAGCTAAAGGGGGCGTCGAATACGCAGTATTTT
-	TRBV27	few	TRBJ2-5	CASRGLLRETQYF	TGTGCCAGCCGTGGACTGCTCCGGGAGACCCAGTACTTC
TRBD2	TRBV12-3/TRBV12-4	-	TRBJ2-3	CASTAAGAPEDTQYF	TGTGCCAGCACCGCAGCGGGAGCCCCGGAAGATACGCAGTATTTT
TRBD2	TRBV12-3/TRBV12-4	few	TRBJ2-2	CASNSGGYDGELFF	TGTGCCAGCAATAGCGGGGGGTACGACGGGGAGCTGTTTTTT
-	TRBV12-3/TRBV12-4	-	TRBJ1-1	CASSLLDSLSTEAFF	TGTGCCAGCAGTTTATTGGACAGCCTTTCGACTGAAGCTTTCTTT
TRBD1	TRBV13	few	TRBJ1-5	CASSFEIYSVRTGGDQPQHF	TGTGCCAGCAGCTTCGAGATTTATAGCGTAAGGACAGGGGGCGATCAGCCCCAGCATTTT
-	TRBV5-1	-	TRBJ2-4	CASSPPDSIKNIQYF	TGCGCCAGCAGCCCACCGGACAGCATTAAAAACATTCAGTACTTC
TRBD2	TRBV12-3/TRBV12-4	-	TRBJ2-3	CASATRGETSTDTEYF	TGTGCCAGCGCAACTCGGGGGGAAACTAGCACAGATACGGAGTATTTT
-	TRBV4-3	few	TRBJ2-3	CASSRIGDTQYF	TGCGCCAGCAGCCGAATAGGAGATACGCAGTATTTT